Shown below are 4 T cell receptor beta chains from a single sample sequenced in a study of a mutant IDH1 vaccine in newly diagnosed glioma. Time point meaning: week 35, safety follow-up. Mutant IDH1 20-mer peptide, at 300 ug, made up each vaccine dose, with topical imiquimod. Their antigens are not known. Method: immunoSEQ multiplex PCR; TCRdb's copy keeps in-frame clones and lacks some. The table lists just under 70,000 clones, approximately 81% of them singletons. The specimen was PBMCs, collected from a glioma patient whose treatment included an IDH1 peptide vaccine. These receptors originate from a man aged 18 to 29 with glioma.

The CDR3 sequence is CAWVYPGGNYGYTF. The CDR3, as DNA: TGTGCCTGGGTTTATCCAGGGGGAAACTATGGCTACACCTTC. The chain combines TRBV30 with TRBJ1-2; TRBD1 matches 7 bases. Per germline, CDR1 GTSNPN and CDR2 SVGIG (reference sequence). The V segment lost 5 bases and the J segment 2 bases; nucleotides outside the gene matches: 8. This CDR3 has 14 amino acids. The full variable domain, in which reference TRBV30 and TRBJ1-2 provide the parts outside the CDR3, is SQTIHQWPATLVQPVGSPLSLECTVEGTSNPNLYWYRQAAGRGLQLLFYSVGIGQISSEVPQNLSASRPQDRQFILSSKKLLLSDSGFYLCAWVYPGGNYGYTFGSGTRLTVV.

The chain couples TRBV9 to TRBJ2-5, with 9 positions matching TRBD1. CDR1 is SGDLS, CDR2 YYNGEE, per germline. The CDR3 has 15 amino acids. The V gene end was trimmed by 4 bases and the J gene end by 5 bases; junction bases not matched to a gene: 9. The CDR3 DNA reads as TGTGCCAGCAGCTTAAGACAGGGGGAGGTCGAGACCCAGTACTTC. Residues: CASSLRQGEVETQYF. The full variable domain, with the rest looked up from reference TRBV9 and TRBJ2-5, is DSGVTQTPKHLITATGQRVTLRCSPRSGDLSVYWYQQSLDQGLQFLIQYYNGEERAKGNILERFSAQQFPDLHSELNLSSLELGDSALYFCASSLRQGEVETQYFGPGTRLLVL.

The CDR3 sequence: CAWGQGPETQYF. CDR3 in DNA: TGTGCCTGGGGACAGGGCCCAGAGACCCAGTACTTC. The chain combines TRBV30 with TRBJ2-5, with TRBD1 identical over 8 bases. The V and J ends lost 5 bases and 4 bases, in that order; junction bases with no gene match: 3. Looked up from germline, CDR1 is GTSNPN and CDR2 is SVGIG (reference sequence). The CDR3 length is 12 residues.

The CDR3 DNA sequence: TGTGCCAGCAGCTTAAGGCCGCGACAGATTGGAAACACCATATATTTT. This translates into CASSLRPRQIGNTIYF. V gene TRBV7-6 combines with J gene TRBJ1-3, with D possibly TRBD1 on 5 matching bases. Trimming removed 2 bases from V and 3 bases from J, with 14 bases in between. Germline CDR1 and CDR2: SGHVS and FNYEAQ. CDR3 length equals 16 residues.